Following are 25 T cell receptor beta chains from one sample sequenced in a study of molecular identifiers for immune sequencing clone quantification. TCRdb reprocessed the PCR reads with MiXCR, giving one entry per CDR3 protein. The table shows about 510,000 distinct CDR3 sequences, with 20% to 25% occurring only once. The sequenced sample was naive CD8+ T cells from blood, with Jurkat cell RNA spiked in. The subset denotes: FACS-sorted CD8+CD4-CCR7+CD45RA+ naive T cells. Receptors originate from a human donor in good health. Some libraries in this study had Jurkat cell RNA spiked in.

This clonotype has at least ten counts. The gene calls are TRBV12-3 or TRBV12-4 and TRBJ2-3; D possibly corresponds to TRBD2 (6 bases). Trimming shortened V by 4 bases and J by 2 bases, and 13 bases separated the two germline ends. There are 15 residues in the CDR3. The chain's CDR3 is CASSSPVGLTDTQYF. DNA of the CDR3: TGTGCCAGCAGTTCACCGGTGGGACTCACAGATACGCAGTATTTT.

This clonotype was recorded at least ten times. The chain employs TRBV30 and TRBJ2-3; no definite D call. The CDR3 has 12 residues. V was clipped by 2 bases and J by 6 bases, with 9 bases between them. CDR1 and CDR2 (germline): GTSNPN, SVGIG (reference sequence). This CDR3 is CAWSWQGDTQYF. In nucleotides, the CDR3 is TGTGCCTGGAGTTGGCAAGGGGATACGCAGTATTTT.

This clonotype was detected many times. The rearrangement joins TRBV15 to TRBJ2-3; tentatively, D is TRBD1 (6 bases). Trimming took off 1 base at V and 3 bases at J, with 11 bases between the two ends. Germline-derived CDR1 and CDR2 are LNHNV and YYDKDF (reference sequence). The CDR3 sequence is 15 residues long. The DNA of the CDR3 is TGTGCCACCAGCAGAGGTACAGGGAGTACAGATACGCAGTATTTT. Translation: CATSRGTGSTDTQYF.

Only a few counts were recorded for this clonotype. V usage is TRBV24-1 and J usage is TRBJ2-1; TRBD1 agrees at 8 bases. Germline V gene sequence: CDR1 KGHDR, CDR2 SFDVKD. CDR3 length: 16 amino acids. Losses at the gene ends were 0 bases for V and 5 bases for J; bases not matched to a gene: 5. This chain's CDR3 is CATSDLRQGYHNEQFF. In nucleotides, the CDR3 is TGTGCCACCAGTGATTTGAGACAGGGGTACCACAATGAGCAGTTCTTC.

Concerning this clonotype: An end of the junction differs from the germline gene, which may be a read error. The rearrangement joins TRBV12-3 or TRBV12-4 to TRBJ2-2; 9 bases are a match to TRBD1. CDR3 size: 15 residues. DNA for the CDR3: TGTGCCAGCAGTTTCGGACAGGGGTTGACCGGGAAGCTGTTTTTC. Protein product: CASSFGQGLTGKLFF.

The rearrangement joins TRBV4-1 to TRBJ2-3, with 7 bases identical to TRBD1. Trimming removed 2 bases from V and 6 bases from J; junction bases left unmatched: 8. Per germline, CDR1 MGHRA and CDR2 YSYEKL. The CDR3 totals 15 residues. The DNA of the CDR3 is TGCGCCAGCAGCCAATCTGACAGGGAAAAGGATACGCAGTATTTT. Residues: CASSQSDREKDTQYF.

There are many counts of this clonotype. This chain connects TRBV28 to TRBJ2-7; 7 bases line up with TRBD1. The length of the CDR3 is 14 residues. CDR1 and CDR2 (germline): MDHEN, SYDVKM. V trimming: 4 bases; J trimming: 3 bases; junction bases outside the gene matches: 6. This CDR3 is CASSSRDSRYEQYF. DNA of the CDR3: TGTGCCAGCAGTTCGAGGGACAGCCGCTACGAGCAGTACTTC.

This clonotype was counted many times. The chain employs TRBV29-1 and TRBJ2-7; D not certain. V was pared by 2 bases and J by 0 bases, with 8 bases between. Germline values: CDR1 SQVTM, CDR2 ANQGSEA. This CDR3 is built from 13 residues. Here the CDR3 DNA reads TGCAGCGTTGAAACTCCCGGCTCCTACGAGCAGTACTTC. Protein product: CSVETPGSYEQYF.

This clonotype was picked up a small number of times. V and J are TRBV30 and TRBJ1-1; 12 nucleotides align to TRBD1. J was trimmed by 6 bases and V by 8 bases; bases with no gene match: 4. The CDR3 contains 12 residues. Per germline, CDR1 GTSNPN and CDR2 SVGIG (reference sequence). CDR3 region: CAGRDRGPEAFF. Here the CDR3 DNA reads TGTGCCGGCCGGGACAGGGGGCCTGAAGCTTTCTTT.

This clonotype has a count of ten or more. The CDR3 is CASSGLITLEELFF. For the CDR3, the DNA is TGTGCCAGCAGCGGACTCATAACTCTCGAGGAGCTGTTTTTT. The rearrangement uses TRBV6-2 or TRBV6-3 and TRBJ2-2, with D perhaps matching TRBD2 (5 bases). The CDR3 has 14 residues. With 6 bases removed from V and 10 bases from J, the gap between germline ends came to 18 bases. Per germline, CDR1 MNHEY and CDR2 SVGEGT.

For this clonotype: A much bigger clone sits one base away, suggesting this may be a read error. The rearrangement uses TRBV7-3 and TRBJ2-1; no clear D gene. The V end lost 2 bases, the J end lost 5 bases, and 13 bases lay between the germline ends. The CDR3 runs to 15 residues. Germline V gene lookup returns CDR1 SGHTA and CDR2 FQGTGA. The DNA of the CDR3 is TGTGCCAGCAGCTTAGTTGTGACTGCCCACAATGAGCAGTTCTTC. Protein product: CASSLVVTAHNEQFF.

This chain joins TRBV7-2 and TRBJ2-7, with 9 bases that match TRBD2. Unmatched junction bases numbered 11, after V lost 5 bases and J lost 3 bases. The CDR3 runs 16 residues. Germline loops: CDR1 SGHTA, CDR2 FQGNSA. The CDR3: CASSPLFAGGDYEQYF. The CDR3, as DNA: TGTGCCAGCAGCCCGCTTTTTGCGGGAGGGGACTACGAGCAGTACTTC.

The gene calls are TRBV27 and TRBJ2-1; 11 positions match TRBD2. CDR1 and CDR2 (germline): MNHEY, SMNVEV (reference sequence). CDR3 size: 15 residues. Losses at the gene ends were 2 bases for V and 9 bases for J; bases not matched to a gene: 6. The DNA of the CDR3 is TGTGCCAGCAGTTTAGGGGCTAGCGGGGGGAGTGAGCAGTTCTTC. This sequence encodes CASSLGASGGSEQFF.

In its sample, this clonotype was seen a few times. The chain combines TRBV12-3 or TRBV12-4 with TRBJ2-6; D tentatively reads TRBD1 or TRBD2 (5 bases each). The CDR3 loop spans 13 amino acids. The V end lost 5 bases, the J end lost 14 bases, and 16 bases lay between the germline ends. For the CDR3, the DNA is TGTGCCAGCAGTCATGAGGGACCCCTCTTCCTGACTTTC. Protein: CASSHEGPLFLTF.

The rearrangement uses TRBV20-1 and TRBJ2-1; 8 bases are a match to TRBD2. Germline values: CDR1 DFQATT, CDR2 SNEGSKA (reference sequence). The ends lost 2 bases at V and 2 bases at J; junction bases unmatched: 5. This CDR3 is 15 amino acids long. Here the CDR3 reads CSARPTSGAYNEQFF. The CDR3 bases are TGCAGTGCTAGACCCACTAGCGGAGCCTACAATGAGCAGTTCTTC.

This chain uses TRBV14 with TRBJ2-1; unclear D gene. The CDR3 is made up of 15 amino acids. Germline V CDR1 and CDR2: SGHDN, FVKESK. V lost 0 bases to trimming and J lost 3 bases, with 9 bases between them. CDR3 protein: CASSQEDCRYNEQFF. The CDR3 DNA sequence: TGTGCCAGCAGCCAAGAAGACTGCCGCTACAATGAGCAGTTCTTC. Full variable domain (remainder filled in from reference TRBV14 and TRBJ2-1): EAGVTQFPSHSVIEKGQTVTLRCDPISGHDNLYWYRRVMGKEIKFLLHFVKESKQDESGMPNNRFLAERTGGTYSTLKVQPAELEDSGVYFCASSQEDCRYNEQFFGPGTRLTVL.

CDR3 amino acids: CASRGGEGQPQHF. The CDR3 DNA is TGTGCCAGTAGGGGAGGGGAGGGTCAGCCCCAGCATTTT. The V and J genes are TRBV19 and TRBJ1-5, with D tentatively TRBD1 (5 bases). This CDR3 has 13 amino acids. The germline V gene encodes CDR1 LNHDA and CDR2 SQIVND (reference sequence). V lost 6 bases to trimming and J lost 6 bases, with 12 bases between them.

This clonotype was counted at least ten times. This chain joins TRBV7-2 and TRBJ1-5; D is uncertain. CDR1 is SGHTA and CDR2 is FQGNSA in the germline V gene. This CDR3 is 16 amino acids long. Trimming took off 2 bases at V and 4 bases at J, with 15 bases between the two ends. The CDR3 coding sequence is TGTGCCAGCAGCTTATCGGCAGGACCCAAGAATCAGCCCCAGCATTTT. Protein product: CASSLSAGPKNQPQHF.

This clonotype was recorded many times. The chain joins TRBV28 to TRBJ1-1; perhaps TRBD1 as D (6 bases). Germline V lookup: CDR1 MDHEN, CDR2 SYDVKM. CDR3 length equals 17 residues. The germline V and J ends were trimmed by 3 bases and 1 base, with 18 bases remaining between them. This CDR3 reads CASSFGQGIEENTEAFF. The DNA of the CDR3 is TGTGCCAGCAGTTTTGGTCAGGGGATAGAGGAGAACACTGAAGCTTTCTTT.

This clonotype was seen repeatedly, ten times or more. The chain uses TRBV5-1 and TRBJ1-5; tentative D call: TRBD1 (5 bases). Per the germline V gene, CDR1 is SGHRS and CDR2 is YFSETQ. Trimming cost V 0 bases and J 1 base, with 5 bases left between them. The CDR3 runs 14 residues. As DNA, the CDR3 is TGCGCCAGCAGCTTGGAGGGGAGCAATCAGCCCCAGCATTTT. Its translation is CASSLEGSNQPQHF.

A few counts support this clonotype. The rearrangement joins TRBV19 to TRBJ2-5; 7 bases are a match to TRBD1. This CDR3 is 15 amino acids long. CDR1 LNHDA and CDR2 SQIVND come from the germline V gene (reference sequence). V was pared by 5 bases and J by 2 bases, with 8 bases of the junction left unmatched. The CDR3 region is CASSQGTAPQETQYF. DNA of the CDR3: TGTGCCAGTAGTCAAGGGACAGCACCTCAAGAGACCCAGTACTTC.

In the case of this clonotype: A much larger clone differs by one base, so this may be a read error. The chain joins TRBV2 to TRBJ2-3, with D possibly matching TRBD1 (6 bases). The CDR3 runs 16 residues. CDR1 and CDR2 (germline): SNHLY, FYNNEI. The V end was cut by 5 bases, the J end by 8 bases, with 23 bases between. The CDR3: CASSWPEQGRSGTQYF. As DNA, the CDR3 is TGTGCCAGCAGTTGGCCCGAGCAGGGGCGCTCAGGTACGCAGTATTTT.

This clonotype occurred many times. The chain has TRBV5-4 and TRBJ2-7; D might be TRBD1 (5 bases). Germline CDR1 SGHNT, CDR2 YYREEE (reference sequence). The CDR3 has 13 amino acids. Trimming took 4 bases from V and 4 from J, leaving 12 bases between them. CDR3 loop: CASSQGLTYEQYF. The CDR3, as DNA: TGTGCCAGCAGCCAGGGCCTCACATACGAGCAGTACTTC.

The rearrangement uses TRBV5-1 and TRBJ2-1, with D maybe TRBD1 (5 bases). The CDR3 has 15 amino acids. V was shortened by 0 bases and J by 3 bases, with 10 bases between the two germline ends. Germline values: CDR1 SGHRS, CDR2 YFSETQ. In nucleotides, the CDR3 is TGCGCCAGCAGCTTGGTAGCAGGGCGCTACAATGAGCAGTTCTTC. This gives the protein CASSLVAGRYNEQFF.

This clonotype was seen a handful of times. The chain joins TRBV6-1 to TRBJ2-5, with 8 bases lining up with TRBD1. The CDR3 consists of 18 residues. Per the germline V gene, CDR1 is MNHNS and CDR2 is SASEGT. Trimming cost V 5 bases and J 2 bases; bases outside gene matches: 16. CDR3 DNA: TGTGCCAGCAGTCATCAGGGGGCCTGGTCGTACCCACAAGAGACCCAGTACTTC. Amino acid sequence: CASSHQGAWSYPQETQYF.